Given below is one T cell receptor (beta chain) in context. Its specificity is not known. From its re-call of the 5' RACE reads, TCRdb lists each CDR3 protein once, without DNA. The listing records 300,000 to 450,000 distinct CDR3 sequences. This sample is part of a study of T cells expressing NK-cell markers. About the study: The study sequenced eight donors, seven HCMV-seropositive and one seronegative.

The CDR3 covers 12 residues. Germline CDR1 LNHDA, CDR2 SQIVND (reference sequence). Overall study results and limits: Of the CD8+ T cell pool in about 6 donors, roughly 1.0-7.5% was accounted for by dominant NKG2C+ clonotypes.

This TCR was sampled from a man aged 18-70 years in good health. The sequencing sample was made of blood T cells: a sorted CD56 or NKG2C T cell subset, CD4+ or CD8+ T cells, or bulk PBMC T cells (not recorded which). This chain links TRBV19 with TRBJ1-2; TCRdb's D gene call, TRBD1, goes unchecked for lack of DNA. CDR3 loop: CASQGRNYGYTF.